Presented here are 19 T cell receptor beta chains from one specimen sequenced in a study of radiotherapy plus CTLA-4 blockade in lung cancer (dated by TCRdb to the late 2010s). The method was the immunoSEQ multiplex PCR assay. TCRdb holds this immuneACCESS table with in-frame rearrangements only. Some clones are missing; in checked studies, unresolved V genes explain under half, and the rest has no known cause. Counted in this sample were more than 55,000 clones; more than 60% of them appeared once. The ten most abundant clones make up around 4.2% of the sample. The sequenced sample was peripheral blood, obtained from a patient treated with radiotherapy plus ipilimumab. The receptors originated from a human donor with non-small cell lung cancer who had a partial response to radiotherapy plus ipilimumab.

The chain links TRBV12-2 to TRBJ1-6. TRBV12-2 is marked as a pseudogene. This CDR3 spans 17 amino acids. CDR3 sequence (DNA): TGTGCAAGTCGCGCTTTCCGCGTCCGGGCCTATAATTCACCCCTCCACTTT. This codes for CASRAFRVRAYNSPLHF.

This rearrangement joins TRBV5-5 to TRBJ2-2, with 7 nucleotides matching TRBD1. The CDR3 spans 13 residues. CDR1 SGHKS and CDR2 YYEKEE come from the germline V gene (reference sequence). V shed 7 bases, J shed 6 bases, and the junction held 6 bases outside the gene matches. CDR3 protein: CASSTGPSGELFF. CDR3 coding DNA: TGTGCCAGCTCGACAGGGCCATCCGGGGAGCTGTTTTTT.

The chain carries TRBV7-7 and TRBJ2-3; 7 bases map to TRBD1. The length of the CDR3 is 14 residues. The trim removed 5 bases at V and 5 bases at J, leaving 7 bases unmatched. CDR1 is SSHAT and CDR2 is FNYEAQ in the germline V gene (reference sequence). CDR3 protein: CASSLSGGQDTQYF. In DNA, the CDR3 is TGTGCCAGCAGCCTCTCAGGGGGTCAAGATACGCAGTATTTT.

J is TRBJ2-5 and V is TRBV7-2; 8 bases agree with TRBD1. The V segment lost 5 bases and the J segment 5 bases; nucleotides outside the gene matches: 7. Looked up from germline, CDR1 is SGHTA and CDR2 is FQGNSA. The CDR3 loop spans 14 amino acids. CDR3 region: CASSLKRQGETQYF. The DNA for the CDR3 is TGTGCCAGCAGCCTAAAAAGACAGGGGGAGACCCAGTACTTC.

V and J are TRBV7-9 and TRBJ1-1; D gene ambiguous. V lost 5 bases and J lost 2, with 3 bases in between. Germline V lookup: CDR1 SEHNR, CDR2 FQNEAQ (reference sequence). The CDR3 has 11 residues. The CDR3 DNA is TGTGCCAGCAGCATAAACACTGAAGCTTTCTTT. Translated, it gives CASSINTEAFF.

The V gene is TRBV5-1, the J gene TRBJ2-5; 10 bases fit TRBD1. This CDR3 contains 16 residues. V shed 3 bases, J shed 4 bases, and the junction held 9 bases outside the gene matches. The germline CDR1 and CDR2 sequences are SGHRS and YFSETQ. The CDR3 here is CASSSGQGSWLETQYF. In DNA, the CDR3 is TGCGCCAGCAGCTCGGGACAGGGGAGCTGGTTAGAGACCCAGTACTTC.

V usage is TRBV28 and J usage is TRBJ2-5; TRBD1 is a possible D gene (6 bases). V lost 2 bases to trimming and J lost 2 bases, with 12 bases between them. Looked up from germline, CDR1 is MDHEN and CDR2 is SYDVKM. The CDR3 consists of 15 residues. CDR3 in DNA: TGTGCCAGCAGTTTACCTCACAGGGAACAAGAGACCCAGTACTTC. Translated, it gives CASSLPHREQETQYF.

The genes are TRBV10-3 and TRBJ1-5; D is undetermined. This CDR3 region has 13 residues. CDR1 is ENHRY, CDR2 SYGVKD, per germline. V was trimmed by 7 bases and J by 2 bases, leaving 9 bases between them. The CDR3 here is CAITSGGNQPQHF. The CDR3 DNA is TGTGCCATCACCTCGGGAGGCAATCAGCCCCAGCATTTT.

The chain uses TRBV9 and TRBJ2-3; 10 nucleotides agree with TRBD2. Trimming cost V 0 bases and J 6 bases; bases outside gene matches: 7. This CDR3 is built from 16 residues. Germline CDR1 is SGDLS and CDR2 is YYNGEE. The CDR3: CASSVAPSGGADTQYF. CDR3 nucleotide sequence: TGTGCCAGCAGCGTAGCTCCGAGCGGGGGGGCCGATACGCAGTATTTT. The variable domain in full, with the rest retrieved from reference TRBV9 and TRBJ2-3, is DSGVTQTPKHLITATGQRVTLRCSPRSGDLSVYWYQQSLDQGLQFLIQYYNGEERAKGNILERFSAQQFPDLHSELNLSSLELGDSALYFCASSVAPSGGADTQYFGPGTRLTVL.

The chain has TRBV4-3 and TRBJ2-4; D gene unclear. V lost 0 bases, J lost 6 bases, and 9 bases lay in between. This CDR3 has 14 residues. CDR1 and CDR2 from the germline V gene are LGHNA and YSLEER. DNA of the CDR3: TGCGCCAGCAGCCAAGATGTCGCGTCAAACATTCAGTACTTC. Protein: CASSQDVASNIQYF.

The rearrangement links TRBV27 to TRBJ2-7; TRBD1 aligns across 9 bases. Germline values: CDR1 MNHEY, CDR2 SMNVEV (reference sequence). This CDR3 region has 16 residues. V shed 6 bases and J 2 bases; nucleotides not matched to a gene: 11. CDR3 in amino acids: CASSVVTGQGPYEQYF. The CDR3 region has the DNA TGTGCCAGCAGCGTGGTGACGGGACAGGGTCCCTACGAGCAGTACTTC.

The chain has TRBV4-3 and TRBJ1-1; no clear D gene. Germline V gene sequence: CDR1 LGHNA, CDR2 YSLEER. The CDR3 covers 15 residues. Trimming cost V 0 bases and J 4 bases, with 12 bases left between them. The CDR3 bases are TGCGCCAGCAGCCAAGACGAGGGCAAAGTCACTGAAGCTTTCTTT. It codes for CASSQDEGKVTEAFF.

The gene calls are TRBV6-1 and TRBJ2-7, with D possibly being TRBD2 (6 bases). This CDR3 is 12 amino acids long. CDR1 and CDR2 (germline): MNHNS, SASEGT. Trimming removed 6 bases at V and 5 bases at J, with 11 bases between. In nucleotides, the CDR3 is TGTGCCAGCAGGTCCCCGGGGGACGAGCAGTACTTC. Residues: CASRSPGDEQYF.

V gene TRBV2 combines with J gene TRBJ1-1, with 7 bases lining up with TRBD1. J lost 5 bases, V lost 6 bases, and 6 bases had no gene match. The CDR3 totals 13 residues. Germline lookup yields CDR1 SNHLY and CDR2 FYNNEI. As DNA, the CDR3 is TGTGCCAGCAGGGGACAGAGACTTACTGAAGCTTTCTTT. It codes for CASRGQRLTEAFF.

This chain joins TRBV19 and TRBJ1-4; no reliable D call. V lost 5 bases and J 7 bases, leaving 11 bases between the germline ends. Germline V CDR1 and CDR2: LNHDA, SQIVND (reference sequence). The CDR3 spans 13 residues. The CDR3 DNA is TGTGCCAGTAGTTGGCAGGAACGTGAAAAACTGTTTTTT. Residues: CASSWQEREKLFF.

This clone was observed a single time. CDR3 protein: CASSQGQRSTDTQYF. In DNA, the CDR3 is TGCGCCAGCAGCCAGGGACAGAGAAGCACAGATACGCAGTATTTT. This chain connects TRBV5-1 to TRBJ2-3; TRBD1 matches 7 bases. Germline CDR1 is SGHRS and CDR2 is YFSETQ. This CDR3 spans 15 amino acids. Trimming at V came to 4 bases and at J to 0 bases, leaving 5 bases not matched to a gene.

The chain couples TRBV5-6 to TRBJ2-5, with 9 nucleotides matching TRBD1. From germline, CDR1 is SGHDT and CDR2 YYEEEE. CDR3 length: 16 residues. Trimming cost V 4 bases and J 5 bases; bases outside gene matches: 12. In nucleotides, the CDR3 is TGTGCCAGCAGCGCGCGGGACAGGGCATTGATGGAGACCCAGTACTTC. Protein sequence: CASSARDRALMETQYF.

The rearrangement joins TRBV6-1 to TRBJ2-5; D might be TRBD2 (6 bases). The CDR3 runs to 11 residues. Per the germline V gene, CDR1 is MNHNS and CDR2 is SASEGT. V lost 5 bases and J lost 11, with 12 bases in between. The DNA of the CDR3 is TGTGCCAGCAGTTACGGGGGACTTCAGTACTTC. Translated: CASSYGGLQYF.

The chain joins TRBV6-5 to TRBJ1-1; perhaps TRBD1 as D (5 bases). Per the germline V gene, CDR1 is MNHEY and CDR2 is SVGAGI. The CDR3 extends over 14 amino acids. V was trimmed by 6 bases and J by 0 bases, leaving 11 bases between them. The CDR3 loop reads CASSRGQMNTEAFF. CDR3 nucleotide sequence: TGTGCCAGCAGCCGCGGACAAATGAACACTGAAGCTTTCTTT.